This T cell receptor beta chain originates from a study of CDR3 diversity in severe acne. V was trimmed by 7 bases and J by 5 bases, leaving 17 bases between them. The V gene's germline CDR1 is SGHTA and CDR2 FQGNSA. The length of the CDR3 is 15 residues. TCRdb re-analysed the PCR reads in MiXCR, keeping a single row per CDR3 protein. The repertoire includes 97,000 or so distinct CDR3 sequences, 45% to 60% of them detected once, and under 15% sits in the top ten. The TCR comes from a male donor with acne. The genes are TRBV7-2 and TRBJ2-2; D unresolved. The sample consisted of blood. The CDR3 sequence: CASTLRSPSTGELFF. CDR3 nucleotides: TGTGCCAGCACCCTCAGGTCCCCCTCGACCGGGGAGCTGTTTTTT.